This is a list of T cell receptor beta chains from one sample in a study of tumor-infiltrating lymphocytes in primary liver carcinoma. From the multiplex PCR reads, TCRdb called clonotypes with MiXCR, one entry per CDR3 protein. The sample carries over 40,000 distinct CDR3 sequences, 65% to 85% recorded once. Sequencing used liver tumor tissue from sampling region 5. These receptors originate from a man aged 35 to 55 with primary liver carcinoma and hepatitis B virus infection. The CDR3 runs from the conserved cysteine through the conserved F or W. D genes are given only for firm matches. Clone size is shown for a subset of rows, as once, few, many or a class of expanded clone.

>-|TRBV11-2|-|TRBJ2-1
TGTGCCAGCAGCTTTAGCAGGCCACTCGGCAATGAGCATTTCTTC
CASSFSRPLGNEHFF
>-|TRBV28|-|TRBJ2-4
TGTGCCAGCAGCCATCCCGGGTTGGTCAGGAACATTCAGTACTTC
CASSHPGLVRNIQYF
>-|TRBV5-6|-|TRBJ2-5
TGTGCCAACAGCTTGGATGCTAGCCTAGAGACCCAGTACTTC
CANSLDASLETQYF
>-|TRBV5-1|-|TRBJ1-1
TGCGCCAGCAGCTCCAACCCACCGAGGTTGAACACTGAAGCTTTCTTT
CASSSNPPRLNTEAFF
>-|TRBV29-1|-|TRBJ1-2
TGCAGCGTTCGAAATTCCGGGACGGTAAACTCCTATGGCTACATCTTC
CSVRNSGTVNSYGYIF
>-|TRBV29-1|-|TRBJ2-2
TGCAGCGTTGGGACCAACGCGGCGAACACCGGGGAGCCGTTTTTT
CSVGTNAANTGEPFF
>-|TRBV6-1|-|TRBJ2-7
TGTCCCAGCAGCTCCGCGACAAAACTATACGAGCCGTACTTC
CPSSSATKLYEPYF
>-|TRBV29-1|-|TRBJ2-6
TGCAACGTTGCAGGGGCCGGGGCCAACGTCCTGACATTC
CNVAGAGANVLTF
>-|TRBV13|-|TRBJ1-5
TGTGTGAGCAGCCTTGGGGGGAGTAATCAGCCCCAGCATTTT
CVSSLGGSNQPQHF
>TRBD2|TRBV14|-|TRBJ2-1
TGTACCAGCAGTGCCGTAGCGGGATGGGTAAACAATGAGCAGATATTC
CTSSAVAGWVNNEQIF
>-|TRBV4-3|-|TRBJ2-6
TGCGTCAGCAGCAGTCAGGAGGCTGGGGCCAACGTCCTGACTTTC
CVSSSQEAGANVLTF
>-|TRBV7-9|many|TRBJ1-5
TGTGCCAGCAGCTTAGAGGGGGGAAAGCCCCAGCATTTT
CASSLEGGKPQHF
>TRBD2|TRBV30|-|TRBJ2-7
TGTGCCTGGAGGGGACTAGCGGAGCCCTACGGGCAGTACTTC
CAWRGLAEPYGQYF
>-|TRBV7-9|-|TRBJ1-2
TGTGCCAGCAGCACATCTGGGGGAGTGCTGGGCTACACTTTC
CASSTSGGVLGYTF
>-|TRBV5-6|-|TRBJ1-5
TGTGCCAGCAGGTGGATAGGGGGGCCTAGCAATCAGCCCCAGCATTTT
CASRWIGGPSNQPQHF
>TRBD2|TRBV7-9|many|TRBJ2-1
TGTGCCAGCAGTTCTAAACGTGGCGGGAGGGCTCTTCCGGACAATGAGCAGTTCTTC
CASSSKRGGRALPDNEQFF
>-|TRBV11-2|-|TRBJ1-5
TGTGGCAGGTGCTTAATAGGGTTGGGACAGCCCCAGCATTTT
CGRCLIGLGQPQHF